The rows below give T cell receptor beta chains drawn from one sample of a study of cytomegalovirus exposure and HLA in healthy donors. Assay used: immunoSEQ multiplex PCR; TCRdb lists only in-frame clones, some missing. The sample lists 200,000 or so clones; about 86% were seen once. Sequencing was performed on PBMCs. The receptors originated from a young woman in good health and CMV-seropositive. Both conserved end residues are part of each CDR3. D genes are given only for firm matches. Clone sizes are given selectively: once, few, many, or a class where the clone is expanded.

v_gene,d_gene,j_gene,abundance,CDR3aa,CDR3nt
TRBV5-1,-,TRBJ2-7,-,CASSLVGDEQYF,TGCGCCAGCAGCTTGGTTGGAGACGAGCAGTACTTC
TRBV5-5,TRBD2,TRBJ2-1,once,CASSFRGLAGGNYEQFF,TGTGCCAGCAGCTTCCGTGGACTAGCGGGGGGGAATTATGAGCAGTTCTTC
TRBV29-1,TRBD1,TRBJ1-2,-,CSVEAFRDSYGYTF,TGCAGCGTTGAAGCTTTCCGGGACAGCTATGGCTACACCTTC
TRBV5-1,TRBD2,TRBJ2-6,-,CASRIFVGGTFSGANVLTF,TGCGCCAGCCGCATTTTCGTGGGAGGGACCTTTTCTGGGGCCAACGTCCTGACTTTC
TRBV5-4,TRBD2,TRBJ2-5,-,CASSSPTSGVQETQYF,TGTGCCAGCAGCTCACCGACTAGCGGGGTCCAAGAGACCCAGTACTTC
TRBV6-1,TRBD1,TRBJ1-2,-,CASRVTGVHGYTF,TGTGCCAGCAGAGTGACAGGGGTGCATGGCTACACCTTC
TRBV11-2,-,TRBJ2-3,-,CASSLGGDTQYF,TGTGCCAGCAGCCTGGGGGGAGATACGCAGTATTTT
TRBV7-2,-,TRBJ2-3,-,CASSLAIGWGGTDTQYF,TGTGCCAGCAGCTTAGCGATTGGGTGGGGGGGCACAGATACGCAGTATTTT
TRBV6-1,-,TRBJ1-4,once,CASSEVRRGEKLFF,TGTGCCAGCAGTGAAGTTCGCAGGGGAGAAAAACTGTTTTTT
TRBV30,TRBD1,TRBJ2-3,-,CAWSVPTGATDTQYF,TGTGCCTGGAGTGTACCGACAGGGGCCACAGATACGCAGTATTTT
TRBV10-2,-,TRBJ2-5,-,CASQRGLGETQYF,TGCGCCAGCCAAAGGGGATTGGGAGAGACCCAGTACTTC
TRBV13,-,TRBJ1-2,-,CASAGWRQVYGYTF,TGTGCCAGCGCCGGGTGGAGGCAGGTCTATGGCTACACCTTC
TRBV15,-,TRBJ2-7,-,CATSRERSRGYEQYF,TGTGCCACCAGCAGAGAACGATCTCGGGGCTACGAGCAGTACTTC
TRBV6-5,-,TRBJ2-6,-,CASSTTVSGANVLTF,TGTGCCAGCAGTACGACAGTCTCTGGGGCCAACGTCCTGACTTTC
TRBV18,-,TRBJ2-1,-,CASSPIIRGDEQFF,TGTGCCAGCTCACCAATCATACGAGGCGATGAGCAGTTCTTC
TRBV4-1,TRBD2,TRBJ2-7,-,CASSRTSGGPYEQYF,TGCGCCAGCAGCCGAACTAGCGGGGGGCCCTACGAGCAGTACTTC
TRBV28,-,TRBJ2-3,few,CASTPSGTDTQYF,TGTGCCAGCACCCCTAGTGGCACAGATACGCAGTATTTT
TRBV6-1,-,TRBJ2-7,-,CASSDHGQGYEQYF,TGTGCCAGCAGTGACCACGGGCAGGGCTACGAGCAGTACTTC
TRBV4-1,-,TRBJ2-1,-,CASSRRGDEQFF,TGCGCCAGCAGCCGAAGGGGCGATGAGCAGTTCTTC
TRBV19,-,TRBJ2-5,-,CASSIDSAGKEETQYF,TGTGCCAGTAGTATAGATTCGGCAGGGAAGGAAGAGACCCAGTACTTC
TRBV29-1,TRBD1,TRBJ1-3,-,CSVEATGADSGNTIYF,TGCAGCGTTGAGGCGACAGGGGCGGACTCTGGAAACACCATATATTTT
TRBV15,TRBD1,TRBJ2-6,-,CATSSDREDGGANGLTF,TGTGCCACCAGCAGCGACAGGGAAGATGGTGGGGCCAACGGCCTGACTTTC
TRBV4-1,-,TRBJ1-3,-,CASSQGLLSSGNTIYF,TGCGCCAGCAGCCAAGGCCTACTTAGCTCTGGAAACACCATATATTTT
TRBV18,TRBD1,TRBJ1-1,-,CASSGQGVSEAFF,TGTGCCAGCTCCGGACAGGGGGTGTCTGAAGCTTTCTTT
TRBV5-1,TRBD2,TRBJ2-5,-,CASSPGLAGGETQYF,TGCGCCAGCAGCCCGGGACTAGCGGGGGGTGAGACCCAGTACTTC
TRBV6-5,-,TRBJ1-1,-,CASSTGTLNTEAFF,TGTGCCAGCAGTACCGGGACACTGAACACTGAAGCTTTCTTT
TRBV7-9,TRBD2,TRBJ2-2,-,CASNRRGGAGELFF,TGTGCCAGCAATCGACGGGGGGGGGCCGGGGAGCTGTTTTTT
TRBV6-1,-,TRBJ1-1,few,CASNKNTEAFF,TGTGCCAGCAACAAGAACACTGAAGCTTTCTTT
TRBV5-1,-,TRBJ1-1,-,CASSRGGTLSMNTEAFF,TGCGCCAGCAGCCGAGGGGGTACCCTTTCCATGAACACTGAAGCTTTCTTT
TRBV5-4,TRBD1,TRBJ2-2,-,CASSSTGGSGELFF,TGTGCCAGCAGCTCTACAGGGGGCTCCGGGGAGCTGTTTTTT
TRBV27,-,TRBJ1-5,-,CASSPRGGHANNQPQHF,TGTGCCAGCAGTCCCCGGGGAGGGCATGCCAACAATCAGCCCCAGCATTTT
TRBV7-9,TRBD1,TRBJ1-2,-,CSSSLDRGPNYGYTF,TGTTCCAGCAGCTTGGACAGGGGGCCTAACTATGGCTACACCTTC